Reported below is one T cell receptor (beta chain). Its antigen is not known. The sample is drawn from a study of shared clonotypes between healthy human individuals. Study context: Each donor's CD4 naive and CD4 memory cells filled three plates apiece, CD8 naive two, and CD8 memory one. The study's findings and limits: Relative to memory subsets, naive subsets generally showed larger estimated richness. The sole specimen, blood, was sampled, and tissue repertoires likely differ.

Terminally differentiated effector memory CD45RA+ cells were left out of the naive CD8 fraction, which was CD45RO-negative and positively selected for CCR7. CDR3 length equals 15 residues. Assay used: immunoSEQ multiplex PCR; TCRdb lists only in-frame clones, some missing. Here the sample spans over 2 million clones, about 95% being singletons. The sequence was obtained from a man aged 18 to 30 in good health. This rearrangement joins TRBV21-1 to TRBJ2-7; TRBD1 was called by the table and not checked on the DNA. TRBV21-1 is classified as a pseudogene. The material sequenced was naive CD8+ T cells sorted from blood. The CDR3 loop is CASTTRDREPYEQYF. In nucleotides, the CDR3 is TGTGCCAGCACCACCCGGGACAGGGAGCCCTACGAGCAGTACTTC.